This is a list of T cell receptor beta chains from one sample in a study of cytomegalovirus exposure and HLA in healthy donors. Only in-frame clones appear in the TCRdb table, and some are missing; sequencing was by immunoSEQ multiplex PCR. The sample yields approximately 180,000 clones, approximately 85% seen once. The sequencing sample was made of PBMCs. The source is a man younger than 30 in good health and CMV-seronegative. Each CDR3 is given with its conserved first and last residue. The order of the fields is clone size, V gene, D gene, CDR3 length, J gene, CDR3 protein, CDR3 DNA. A D gene is named only where the DNA matches it firmly. The size entry is marked missing in some rows and otherwise reads once, few, many or a size class.

size: .; V: TRBV7-2; D: TRBD1; length: 15; J: TRBJ1-3; CDR3: CASSLRQGGVSTIYF; DNA: TGTGCCAGCAGCTTACGACAGGGTGGGGTGAGCACCATATATTTT
size: .; V: TRBV2; D: TRBD1; length: 15; J: TRBJ1-5; CDR3: CASVQGAHSNQPQHF; DNA: TGTGCCAGCGTACAGGGGGCACATAGCAATCAGCCCCAGCATTTT
size: .; V: TRBV5-4; D: .; length: 14; J: TRBJ1-2; CDR3: CASSPGRGNYGYTF; DNA: TGTGCCAGCAGCCCGGGAAGGGGGAACTATGGCTACACCTTC
size: .; V: TRBV18; D: TRBD1; length: 14; J: TRBJ1-6; CDR3: CASSPGTGGSPLHF; DNA: TGTGCCAGCTCACCGGGGACAGGGGGTTCACCCCTCCACTTT
size: .; V: TRBV9; D: TRBD2; length: 18; J: TRBJ2-1; CDR3: CASSVNPGLAGVFNEQFF; DNA: TGTGCCAGCAGCGTCAATCCGGGACTAGCGGGAGTTTTCAATGAGCAGTTCTTC
size: .; V: TRBV4-3; D: .; length: 16; J: TRBJ2-3; CDR3: CASSPGGVSGGDTQYF; DNA: TGCGCCAGCAGCCCTGGCGGGGTCTCCGGGGGAGATACGCAGTATTTT
size: .; V: TRBV11-3; D: .; length: 12; J: TRBJ2-2; CDR3: CASSLNTGELFF; DNA: TGTGCCAGCAGCCTAAACACCGGGGAGCTGTTTTTT
size: .; V: TRBV6-4; D: TRBD2; length: 18; J: TRBJ2-7; CDR3: CASSDQELAGVDKYEQYF; DNA: TGTGCCAGCAGTGACCAGGAACTAGCGGGAGTAGATAAGTACGAGCAGTACTTC
size: .; V: TRBV27; D: TRBD2; length: 16; J: TRBJ2-7; CDR3: CASSLNGLAGYYEQYF; DNA: TGTGCCAGCAGTCTAAACGGACTAGCGGGTTACTACGAGCAGTACTTC
size: .; V: TRBV19; D: .; length: 13; J: TRBJ1-2; CDR3: CASSTRQRGGYTF; DNA: TGTGCCAGTAGTACCCGTCAAAGGGGTGGCTACACCTTC
size: .; V: TRBV14; D: .; length: 17; J: TRBJ2-1; CDR3: CASSQSWKGLTYNEQFF; DNA: TGTGCCAGCAGCCAATCCTGGAAAGGACTCACCTACAATGAGCAGTTCTTC
size: .; V: TRBV6-1; D: TRBD1; length: 17; J: TRBJ1-2; CDR3: CASSEDRGNLLNYGYTF; DNA: TGTGCCAGCAGTGAGGACAGGGGGAACCTCCTAAACTATGGCTACACCTTC
size: medium-sized; V: TRBV21-1; D: .; length: 15; J: TRBJ1-5; CDR3: CASSKLRQGNQPQHF; DNA: TGTGCCAGCAGCAAATTGCGACAGGGCAATCAGCCCCAGCATTTT
size: .; V: TRBV7-2; D: TRBD2; length: 15; J: TRBJ2-1; CDR3: CASSSGTSGGNEQFF; DNA: TGTGCCAGCAGCTCCGGGACTAGCGGGGGGAATGAGCAGTTCTTC
size: .; V: TRBV6-1; D: TRBD1; length: 15; J: TRBJ1-5; CDR3: CASAPRGRLHQPQHF; DNA: TGTGCCAGCGCCCCCAGGGGGCGACTTCACCAGCCCCAGCATTTT
size: .; V: TRBV6-5; D: .; length: 15; J: TRBJ2-2; CDR3: CASRGGTAHTGELFF; DNA: TGTGCCAGCAGAGGAGGGACAGCCCACACCGGGGAGCTGTTTTTT
size: .; V: TRBV28; D: .; length: 16; J: TRBJ1-6; CDR3: CASSLGTAGRGSPLHF; DNA: TGTGCCAGCAGCCTCGGGACGGCAGGGAGGGGCTCACCCCTCCACTTT
size: .; V: TRBV5-1; D: TRBD1; length: 16; J: TRBJ2-7; CDR3: CASSLVGDRGLDEQYF; DNA: TGCGCCAGCAGCTTGGTGGGGGACAGGGGGCTTGACGAGCAGTACTTC
size: .; V: TRBV5-1; D: .; length: 14; J: TRBJ2-3; CDR3: CASSRTVGTDTQYF; DNA: TGCGCCAGCAGTAGGACAGTTGGCACAGATACGCAGTATTTT
size: .; V: TRBV14; D: .; length: 16; J: TRBJ2-3; CDR3: CASSQVVGLNTDTQYF; DNA: TGTGCCAGCAGCCAAGTGGTGGGCCTGAACACAGATACGCAGTATTTT
size: once; V: TRBV12-5; D: .; length: 13; J: TRBJ1-1; CDR3: CASGFLDSTEAFF; DNA: TGTGCTAGTGGTTTTCTGGACAGCACTGAAGCTTTCTTT
size: .; V: TRBV11-2; D: TRBD1; length: 14; J: TRBJ1-1; CDR3: CASSLGDRGTEAFF; DNA: TGTGCCAGCAGCCTAGGGGACAGGGGCACTGAAGCTTTCTTT
size: .; V: TRBV15; D: .; length: 16; J: TRBJ1-4; CDR3: CATSTEQGSTNEKLFF; DNA: TGTGCCACCAGCACTGAACAGGGTTCAACTAATGAAAAACTGTTTTTT
size: once; V: TRBV6-1; D: .; length: 12; J: TRBJ2-7; CDR3: CASSDRVYEQYF; DNA: TGTGCCAGCAGTGACAGGGTCTACGAGCAGTACTTC
size: .; V: TRBV6-6; D: .; length: 13; J: TRBJ2-3; CDR3: CASGPSETDTQYF; DNA: TGTGCCAGCGGGCCTAGCGAGACAGATACGCAGTATTTT
size: once; V: TRBV7-6; D: .; length: 14; J: TRBJ2-2; CDR3: CASSPEGAYGELFF; DNA: TGTGCCAGCAGCCCGGAGGGGGCGTACGGGGAGCTGTTTTTT
size: .; V: TRBV7-2; D: .; length: 15; J: TRBJ1-2; CDR3: CASSLVPEANYGYTF; DNA: TGTGCCAGCAGCTTAGTGCCAGAGGCTAACTATGGCTACACCTTC
size: .; V: TRBV7-9; D: TRBD1; length: 18; J: TRBJ1-2; CDR3: CASSFRTGRGEVGYGYTF; DNA: TGTGCCAGCAGCTTCCGGACAGGCCGCGGCGAGGTCGGCTATGGCTACACCTTC
size: .; V: TRBV2; D: .; length: 13; J: TRBJ2-7; CDR3: CASSATGEYEQYF; DNA: TGTGCCAGCAGTGCAACGGGGGAATACGAGCAGTACTTC
size: .; V: TRBV7-9; D: TRBD2; length: 16; J: TRBJ2-1; CDR3: CASSRTSGRIYNEQFF; DNA: TGTGCCAGCAGCCGAACTAGCGGACGAATTTACAATGAGCAGTTCTTC
size: .; V: TRBV7-9; D: TRBD2; length: 17; J: TRBJ2-1; CDR3: CASSLELAGAGYNEQFF; DNA: TGTGCCAGCAGCTTAGAACTAGCGGGGGCGGGCTACAATGAGCAGTTCTTC
size: .; V: TRBV20-1; D: .; length: 11; J: TRBJ2-5; CDR3: CSAAAEETQYF; DNA: TGCAGTGCTGCCGCAGAAGAGACCCAGTACTTC
size: .; V: TRBV7-9; D: .; length: 17; J: TRBJ2-1; CDR3: CSSSLGTGTHTYNEQFF; DNA: TGTTCCAGCAGCTTAGGTACCGGGACTCACACCTACAATGAGCAGTTCTTC
size: .; V: TRBV5-1; D: TRBD2; length: 16; J: TRBJ2-1; CDR3: CASSPTSGRGHNEQFF; DNA: TGCGCCAGCAGCCCGACTAGCGGAAGGGGACACAATGAGCAGTTCTTC
size: .; V: TRBV27; D: .; length: 13; J: TRBJ1-1; CDR3: CASSTGSWTEAFF; DNA: TGTGCCAGCAGCACAGGGAGTTGGACTGAAGCTTTCTTT
size: .; V: TRBV6-1; D: .; length: 13; J: TRBJ1-2; CDR3: CASSEQGSNGYTF; DNA: TGTGCCAGCAGTGAACAGGGTTCGAATGGCTACACCTTC
size: .; V: TRBV5-8; D: .; length: 14; J: TRBJ1-5; CDR3: CASSFGVGNQPQHF; DNA: TGTGCCAGCAGCTTCGGGGTGGGCAATCAGCCCCAGCATTTT
size: .; V: TRBV6-5; D: TRBD1; length: 14; J: TRBJ1-2; CDR3: CASSYGTGNYGYTF; DNA: TGTGCCAGCAGTTACGGGACAGGCAACTATGGCTACACCTTC
size: .; V: TRBV19; D: .; length: 17; J: TRBJ2-3; CDR3: CASSIDRAGAPTDTQYF; DNA: TGTGCCAGTAGTATAGATCGGGCGGGGGCCCCGACAGATACGCAGTATTTT
size: .; V: TRBV28; D: TRBD2; length: 16; J: TRBJ2-7; CDR3: CASSNHGGAREYEQYF; DNA: TGTGCCAGCAGCAACCACGGGGGGGCTAGGGAGTACGAGCAGTACTTC
size: .; V: TRBV6-6; D: TRBD1; length: 14; J: TRBJ2-2; CDR3: CASIQGARTGELFF; DNA: TGTGCCAGCATCCAGGGGGCTAGGACCGGGGAGCTGTTTTTT
size: few; V: TRBV4-2; D: TRBD1; length: 15; J: TRBJ1-2; CDR3: CASSQADRAEYGYTF; DNA: TGTGCCAGCAGCCAAGCCGACAGGGCCGAGTATGGCTACACCTTC